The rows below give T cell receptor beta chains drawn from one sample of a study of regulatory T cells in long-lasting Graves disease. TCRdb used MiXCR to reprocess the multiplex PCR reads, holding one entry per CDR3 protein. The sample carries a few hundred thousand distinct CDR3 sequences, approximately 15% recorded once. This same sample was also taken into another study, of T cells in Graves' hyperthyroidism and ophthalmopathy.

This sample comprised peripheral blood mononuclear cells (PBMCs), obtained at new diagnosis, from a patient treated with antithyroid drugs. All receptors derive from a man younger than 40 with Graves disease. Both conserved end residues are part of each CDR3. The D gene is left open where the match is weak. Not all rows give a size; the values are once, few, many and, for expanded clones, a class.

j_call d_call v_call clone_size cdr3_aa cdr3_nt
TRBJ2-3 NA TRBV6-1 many CASTESDWYTDTQYF TGTGCCAGCACCGAATCGGACTGGTACACAGATACGCAGTATTTT
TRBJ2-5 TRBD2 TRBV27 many CASSSGTSGFSQYF TGTGCCAGCAGTTCCGGGACTAGCGGGTTCAGCCAGTACTTC
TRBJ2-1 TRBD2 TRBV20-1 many CSAAGLAVGYNEQFF TGCAGTGCTGCGGGACTAGCGGTAGGGTACAATGAGCAGTTCTTC
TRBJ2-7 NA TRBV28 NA CAGSGRTKGAYEQYF TGTGCCGGCAGCGGCAGGACTAAGGGGGCCTACGAGCAGTACTTC
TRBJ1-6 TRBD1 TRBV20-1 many CSARAGTGGDSPLHF TGCAGTGCTAGGGCCGGGACAGGGGGTGATTCACCCCTCCACTTT
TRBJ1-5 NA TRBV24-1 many CATSDRSNQPQHF TGTGCCACCAGTGATAGAAGCAATCAGCCCCAGCATTTT
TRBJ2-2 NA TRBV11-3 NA CASSQGRVAGELFF TGTGCCAGCAGCCAGGGGAGGGTAGCCGGGGAGCTGTTTTTT
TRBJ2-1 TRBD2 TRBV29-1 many CSVWLAGGYNEQFF TGCAGCGTGTGGCTAGCGGGAGGATACAATGAGCAGTTCTTC
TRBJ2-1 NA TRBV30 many CAWSRGQDSSYNEQFF TGTGCCTGGAGTAGAGGCCAGGACAGCTCCTACAATGAGCAGTTCTTC
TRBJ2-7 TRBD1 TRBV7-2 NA CASSFGDRGSEQYF TGTGCCAGCAGCTTCGGGGACAGGGGGTCCGAGCAGTACTTC
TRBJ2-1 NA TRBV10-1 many CASSEEANEQFF TGCGCCAGCAGTGAAGAGGCGAATGAGCAGTTCTTC
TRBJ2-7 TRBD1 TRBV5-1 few CASSLVEGQGGEQYF TGCGCCAGCAGCTTGGTTGAAGGACAGGGTGGTGAGCAGTACTTC
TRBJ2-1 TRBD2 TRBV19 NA CASSIEALAGSSYNEQFF TGTGCCAGTAGTATAGAAGCTTTAGCGGGAAGCTCCTACAATGAGCAGTTCTTC
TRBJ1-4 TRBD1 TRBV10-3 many CAISETGTGKEKLFF TGTGCCATCAGTGAGACCGGGACAGGGAAGGAAAAACTGTTTTTT
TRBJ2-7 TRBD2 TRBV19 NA CASSIERSGSEEQYF TGTGCCAGTAGTATAGAGAGGAGCGGGAGTGAGGAGCAGTACTTC
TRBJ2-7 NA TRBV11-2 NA CASSLRGRRSYEQYF TGTGCCAGCAGCTTAAGGGGACGGCGATCCTACGAGCAGTACTTC
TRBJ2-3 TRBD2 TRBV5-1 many CASSSGTRTTDTQYF TGCGCCAGCAGCTCCGGGACTAGAACTACAGATACGCAGTATTTT
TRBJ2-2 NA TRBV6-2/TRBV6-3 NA CASIKRGRSGAGELFF TGTGCCAGCATAAAACGCGGGCGCAGTGGGGCCGGGGAGCTGTTTTTT
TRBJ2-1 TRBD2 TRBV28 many CASSPQAGIYNEQFF TGTGCCAGCAGCCCCCAAGCGGGGATCTACAATGAGCAGTTCTTC
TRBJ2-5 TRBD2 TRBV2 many CASRKGTSGETQYF TGTGCCAGCAGAAAAGGGACTAGCGGAGAGACCCAGTACTTC
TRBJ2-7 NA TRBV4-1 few CASSQDKGRSYEQYF TGCGCCAGCAGCCAAGATAAGGGCAGATCCTACGAGCAGTACTTC
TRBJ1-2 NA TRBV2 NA CASPSGGLYGYTF TGTGCCAGCCCATCGGGGGGCCTCTATGGCTACACCTTC
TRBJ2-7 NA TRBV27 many CASRSPLTSSYEQYF TGTGCCAGCAGATCCCCTTTAACGAGCTCCTACGAGCAGTACTTC
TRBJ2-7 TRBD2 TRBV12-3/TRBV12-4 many CASSFSEGLAVKQYF TGTGCCAGCAGTTTTTCCGAGGGACTAGCCGTCAAGCAGTACTTC
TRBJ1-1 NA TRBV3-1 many CASSQADTNTEAFF TGTGCCAGCAGCCAAGCCGACACGAACACTGAAGCTTTCTTT
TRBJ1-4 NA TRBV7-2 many CASSLAPNEKLFF TGTGCCAGCAGCTTAGCACCTAATGAAAAACTGTTTTTT
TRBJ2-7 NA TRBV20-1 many CSARPAGVGGEQYF TGCAGTGCTAGACCGGCAGGGGTAGGGGGGGAGCAGTACTTC
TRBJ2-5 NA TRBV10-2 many CASSESDSQETQYF TGCGCCAGCAGTGAGTCGGACAGCCAAGAGACCCAGTACTTC
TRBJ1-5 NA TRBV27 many CASSPTGGLRFQPQHF TGTGCCAGCAGTCCCACCGGGGGCCTGAGGTTTCAGCCCCAGCATTTT
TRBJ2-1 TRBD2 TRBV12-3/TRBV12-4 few CASGQAKIAGGLDEQFF TGTGCCAGCGGACAAGCGAAGATAGCGGGAGGGTTGGATGAGCAGTTCTTC
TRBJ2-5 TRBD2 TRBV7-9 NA CASSLASGRAETQYF TGTGCCAGCAGCTTGGCTAGCGGGAGGGCGGAGACCCAGTACTTC
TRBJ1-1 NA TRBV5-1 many CASSLRAANTEAFF TGCGCCAGCAGCTTGCGAGCCGCGAACACTGAAGCTTTCTTT
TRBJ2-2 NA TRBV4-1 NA CASSQVSSPQGWTGELFF TGCGCCAGCAGCCAAGTTAGCAGTCCCCAGGGGTGGACCGGGGAGCTGTTTTTT
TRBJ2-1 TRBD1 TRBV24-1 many CATSRGQGRNEQFF TGTGCCACCAGCAGGGGACAGGGAAGGAATGAGCAGTTCTTC
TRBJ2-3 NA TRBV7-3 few CASSRLGSRTDTQYF TGTGCCAGCAGCCGACTAGGGAGCAGGACAGATACGCAGTATTTT
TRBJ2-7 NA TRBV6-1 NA CASRRYEQYF TGTGCCAGCAGGCGCTACGAGCAGTACTTC
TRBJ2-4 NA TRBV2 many CASSDLGEIPLGIQYF TGTGCCAGCAGTGATCTAGGGGAGATACCCCTCGGGATTCAGTACTTC
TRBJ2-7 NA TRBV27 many CASSSWGLSSYEQYF TGTGCCAGCAGTTCGTGGGGACTTTCTTCCTACGAGCAGTACTTC
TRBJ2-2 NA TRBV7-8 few CASSQRRGNTGELFF TGTGCCAGCAGCCAGCGGCGGGGGAACACCGGGGAGCTGTTTTTT
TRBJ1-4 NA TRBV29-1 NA CSVETGTHNEKLFF TGCAGCGTTGAAACCGGGACACATAATGAAAAACTGTTTTTT
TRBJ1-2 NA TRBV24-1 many CATSDSMEAYGYTF TGTGCCACCAGTGATTCAATGGAGGCCTATGGCTACACCTTC
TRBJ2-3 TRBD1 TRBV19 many CASRSEGAQDTQYF TGTGCCAGTAGGAGCGAGGGGGCGCAGGATACGCAGTATTTT
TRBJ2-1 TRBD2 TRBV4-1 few CASSHIAGGNNEQFF TGCGCCAGCAGCCACATAGCGGGAGGAAACAATGAGCAGTTCTTC
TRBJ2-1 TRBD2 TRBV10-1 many CASKKGLAGSDEQFF TGCGCCAGCAAGAAGGGACTAGCGGGGAGCGATGAGCAGTTCTTC
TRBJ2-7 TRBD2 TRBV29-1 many CSASTSGSSYEQYF TGCAGCGCGTCAACTAGCGGGAGCTCCTACGAGCAGTACTTC
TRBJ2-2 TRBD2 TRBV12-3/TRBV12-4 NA CASSPSLREAGGPGGELFF TGTGCCAGCAGCCCAAGTTTGCGGGAAGCGGGAGGGCCGGGCGGGGAGCTGTTTTTT
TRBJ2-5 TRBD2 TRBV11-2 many CASRKAGGQETQYF TGTGCCAGCAGAAAAGCGGGGGGCCAGGAGACCCAGTACTTC
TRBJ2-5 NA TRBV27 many CASSQTGREEETQYF TGTGCCAGCAGTCAGACAGGGCGGGAGGAAGAGACCCAGTACTTC
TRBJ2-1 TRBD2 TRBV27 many CASSLAGGIYNEQFF TGTGCCAGCAGCTTAGCGGGCGGGATCTACAATGAGCAGTTCTTC
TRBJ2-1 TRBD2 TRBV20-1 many CSASRTRYEQFF TGCAGTGCTTCCCGGACTAGGTATGAGCAGTTCTTC
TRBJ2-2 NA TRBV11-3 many CASSLGRQLGTGELFF TGTGCCAGCAGCTTAGGTCGACAGCTGGGCACCGGGGAGCTGTTTTTT
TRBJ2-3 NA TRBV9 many CASSVTGSTDTQYF TGTGCCAGCAGCGTAACGGGTAGCACAGATACGCAGTATTTT
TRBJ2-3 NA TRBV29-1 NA CSGEGGFRADTQYF TGCAGCGGTGAGGGAGGATTCCGGGCAGATACGCAGTATTTT
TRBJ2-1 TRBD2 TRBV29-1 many CSVDLRLAGSYNEQFF TGCAGCGTTGACCTGAGACTAGCGGGCTCCTACAATGAGCAGTTCTTC
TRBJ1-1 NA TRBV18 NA CASSPQKGIPDEAFF TGTGCCAGCTCACCACAAAAGGGGATCCCCGACGAAGCTTTCTTT
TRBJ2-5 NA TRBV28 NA CASRRTGRGAGTQYF TGCGCCAGCAGGCGGACAGGACGGGGGGCGGGGACCCAGTACTTC
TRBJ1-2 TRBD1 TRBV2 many CASSLSRDRANYGYTF TGTGCCAGCAGCCTCTCACGGGACAGGGCAAACTATGGCTACACCTTC
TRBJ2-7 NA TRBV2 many CASSERGSLREQYF TGTGCCAGCAGTGAAAGGGGCAGTCTTCGCGAGCAGTACTTC